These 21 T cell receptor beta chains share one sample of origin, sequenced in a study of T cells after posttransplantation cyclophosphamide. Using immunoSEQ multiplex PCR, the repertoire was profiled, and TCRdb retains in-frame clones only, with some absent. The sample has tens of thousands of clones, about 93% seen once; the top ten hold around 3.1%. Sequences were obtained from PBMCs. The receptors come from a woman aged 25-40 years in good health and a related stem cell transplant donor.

In DNA form, the CDR3 reads TGTGCCAGTAACGGGGTGGGGGGATACAATGAGCAGTTCTTC. This encodes CASNGVGGYNEQFF. This sequence joins TRBV19 and TRBJ2-1; perhaps TRBD2 as D (6 bases). The CDR3 length is 14 residues. V shed 7 bases and J shed 4 bases, with 14 bases lying between them. In germline, CDR1 is LNHDA, CDR2 SQIVND (reference sequence).

The CDR3 nucleotides read TGTGCCAGCAGTGAAGGTGGAGGCTTCAGCTCCTACGAGCAGTACTTC. This codes for CASSEGGGFSSYEQYF. The gene calls are TRBV6-1 and TRBJ2-7; possible D gene TRBD2, 5 bases. Trimming shortened V by 1 base and J by 0 bases, and 13 bases separated the two germline ends. Germline CDR1 is MNHNS and CDR2 is SASEGT. There are 16 residues in the CDR3.

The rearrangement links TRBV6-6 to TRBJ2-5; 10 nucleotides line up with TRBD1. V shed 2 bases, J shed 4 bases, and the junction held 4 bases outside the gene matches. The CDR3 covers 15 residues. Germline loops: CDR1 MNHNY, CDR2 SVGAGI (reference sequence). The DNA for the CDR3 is TGTGCCAGCAGTTACGGGACAGGGGCGGGAGAGACCCAGTACTTC. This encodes CASSYGTGAGETQYF.

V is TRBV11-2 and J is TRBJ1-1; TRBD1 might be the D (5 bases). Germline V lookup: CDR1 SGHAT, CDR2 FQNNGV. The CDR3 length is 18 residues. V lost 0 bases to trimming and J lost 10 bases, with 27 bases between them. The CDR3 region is CASSLDGVWGETRTGAFF. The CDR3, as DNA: TGTGCCAGCAGCTTAGATGGGGTGTGGGGGGAGACCCGAACGGGAGCTTTCTTT.

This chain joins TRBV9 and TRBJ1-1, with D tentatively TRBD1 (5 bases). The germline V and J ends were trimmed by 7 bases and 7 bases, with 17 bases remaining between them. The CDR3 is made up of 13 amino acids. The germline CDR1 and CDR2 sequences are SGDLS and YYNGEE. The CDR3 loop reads CASCCRGSSEAFF. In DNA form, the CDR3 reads TGTGCCAGCTGCTGTAGGGGTTCTAGTGAAGCTTTCTTT.

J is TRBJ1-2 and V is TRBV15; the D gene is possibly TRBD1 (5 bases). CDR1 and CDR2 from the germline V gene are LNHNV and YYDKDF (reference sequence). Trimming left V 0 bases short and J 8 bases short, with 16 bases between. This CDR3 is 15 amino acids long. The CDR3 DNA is TGTGCCACCAGCAGAGAGGGAATGGGACCGCGGGGCTACACCTTC. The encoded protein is CATSREGMGPRGYTF.

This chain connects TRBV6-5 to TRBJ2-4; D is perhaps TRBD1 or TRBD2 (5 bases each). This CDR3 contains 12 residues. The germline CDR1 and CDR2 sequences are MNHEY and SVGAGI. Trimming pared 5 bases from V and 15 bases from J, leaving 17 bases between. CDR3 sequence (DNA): TGTGCCAGCAGTCCCCAGGGACCCTTAGTGTACTTC. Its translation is CASSPQGPLVYF.

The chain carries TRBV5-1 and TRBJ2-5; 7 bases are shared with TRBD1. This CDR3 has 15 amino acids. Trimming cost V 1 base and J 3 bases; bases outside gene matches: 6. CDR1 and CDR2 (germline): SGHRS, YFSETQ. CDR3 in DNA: TGCGCCAGCAGCTTGTTGACAGGGCCTAAAGAGACCCAGTACTTC. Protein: CASSLLTGPKETQYF.

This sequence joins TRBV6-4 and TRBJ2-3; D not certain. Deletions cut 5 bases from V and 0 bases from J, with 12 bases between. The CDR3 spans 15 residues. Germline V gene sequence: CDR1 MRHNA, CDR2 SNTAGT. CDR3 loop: CASSPGPESTDTQYF. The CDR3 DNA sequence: TGTGCCAGCAGTCCAGGCCCTGAGAGCACAGATACGCAGTATTTT.

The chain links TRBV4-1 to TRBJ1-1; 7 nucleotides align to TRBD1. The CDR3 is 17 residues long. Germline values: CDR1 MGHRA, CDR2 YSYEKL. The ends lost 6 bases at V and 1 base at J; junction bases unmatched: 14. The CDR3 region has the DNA TGCGCCAGCAGACCTTCTAACAGGGGAAAGGGGAACACTGAAGCTTTCTTT. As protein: CASRPSNRGKGNTEAFF.

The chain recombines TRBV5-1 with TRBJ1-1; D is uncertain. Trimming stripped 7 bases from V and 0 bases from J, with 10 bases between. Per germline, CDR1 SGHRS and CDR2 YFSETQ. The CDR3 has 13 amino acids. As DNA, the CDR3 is TGCGCCAGCTCTGACTCCATGAACACTGAAGCTTTCTTT. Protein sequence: CASSDSMNTEAFF.

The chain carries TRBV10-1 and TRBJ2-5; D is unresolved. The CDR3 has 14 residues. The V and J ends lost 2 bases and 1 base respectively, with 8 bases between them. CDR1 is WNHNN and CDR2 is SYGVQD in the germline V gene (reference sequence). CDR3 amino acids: CASSEAGLQETQYF. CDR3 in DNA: TGCGCCAGCAGTGAGGCTGGCCTCCAAGAGACCCAGTACTTC.

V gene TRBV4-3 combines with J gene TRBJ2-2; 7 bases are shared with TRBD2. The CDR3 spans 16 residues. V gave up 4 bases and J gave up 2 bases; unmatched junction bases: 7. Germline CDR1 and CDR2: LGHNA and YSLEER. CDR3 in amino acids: CASSPLPGGNTGELFF. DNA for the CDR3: TGCGCCAGCAGCCCCCTCCCGGGGGGAAACACCGGGGAGCTGTTTTTT.

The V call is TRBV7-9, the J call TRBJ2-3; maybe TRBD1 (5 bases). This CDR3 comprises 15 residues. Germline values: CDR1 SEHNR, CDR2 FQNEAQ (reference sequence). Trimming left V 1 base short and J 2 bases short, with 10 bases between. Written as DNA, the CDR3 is TGTGCCAGCAGCTTAGGCAGGGTTGACACAGATACGCAGTATTTT. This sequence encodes CASSLGRVDTDTQYF.

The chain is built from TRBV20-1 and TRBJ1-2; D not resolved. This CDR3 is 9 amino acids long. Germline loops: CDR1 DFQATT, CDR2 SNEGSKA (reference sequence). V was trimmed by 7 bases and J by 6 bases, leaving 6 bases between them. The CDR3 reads CSVNDGYTF. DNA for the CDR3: TGCAGTGTCAACGATGGCTACACCTTC.

CDR3 sequence: CASSQDRDRYGYTF. For the CDR3, the DNA is TGCGCCAGCAGCCAAGACAGGGATCGCTATGGCTACACCTTC. This chain uses TRBV4-3 with TRBJ1-2, with D possibly TRBD1 on 5 matching bases. CDR3 length: 14 residues. V lost 0 bases to trimming and J lost 4 bases, with 9 bases between them. Germline V gene sequence: CDR1 LGHNA, CDR2 YSLEER.

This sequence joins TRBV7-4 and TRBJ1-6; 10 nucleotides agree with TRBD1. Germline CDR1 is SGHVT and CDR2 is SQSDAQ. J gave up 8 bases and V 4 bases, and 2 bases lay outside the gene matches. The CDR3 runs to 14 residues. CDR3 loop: CASSCDRGHSPLHF. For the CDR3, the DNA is TGTGCCAGCAGCTGTGACAGGGGGCATTCACCCCTCCACTTT.

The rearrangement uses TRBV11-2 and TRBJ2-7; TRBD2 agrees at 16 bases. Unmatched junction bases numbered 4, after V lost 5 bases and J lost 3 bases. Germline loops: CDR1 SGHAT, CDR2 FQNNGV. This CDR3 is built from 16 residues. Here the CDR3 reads CASSAGLAGGRYEQYF. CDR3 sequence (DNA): TGTGCCAGCAGCGCGGGACTAGCGGGGGGGCGCTACGAGCAGTACTTC.

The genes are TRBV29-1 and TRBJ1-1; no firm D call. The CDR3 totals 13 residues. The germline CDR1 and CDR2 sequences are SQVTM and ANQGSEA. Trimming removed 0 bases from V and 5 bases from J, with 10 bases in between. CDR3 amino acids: CSVEDLLRTEAFF. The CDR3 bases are TGCAGCGTTGAAGATCTTCTCCGGACTGAAGCTTTCTTT.

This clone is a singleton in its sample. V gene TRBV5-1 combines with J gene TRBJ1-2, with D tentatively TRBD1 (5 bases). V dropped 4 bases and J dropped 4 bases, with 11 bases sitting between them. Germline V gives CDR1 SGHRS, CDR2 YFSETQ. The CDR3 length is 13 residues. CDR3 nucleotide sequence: TGCGCCAGCAGCCAGGACACATCCTATGGCTACACCTTC. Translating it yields CASSQDTSYGYTF.

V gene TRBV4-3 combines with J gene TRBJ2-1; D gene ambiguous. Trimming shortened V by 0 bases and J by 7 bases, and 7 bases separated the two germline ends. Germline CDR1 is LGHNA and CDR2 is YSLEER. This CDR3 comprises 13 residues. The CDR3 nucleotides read TGCGCCAGCAGCCAAGATTTGGGAAATGAGCAGTTCTTC. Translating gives CASSQDLGNEQFF.